Described below is a single TCR beta chain sequence and its context. Its antigen is unknown. This specimen comes from a study of shared clonotypes between healthy human individuals. Regarding the study as a whole: Clonotype sharing among the donors was expected to vary with sequencing depth.

There were only Caucasian adults among the donors, and all lived in Nashville, Tennessee. Samples left unsorted employed roughly 90 million PBMCs for genomic DNA. When replicate PCRs were run on unsorted PBMC, they used around 290 ng DNA, some 31,000 T cell genomes. Profiling relied on immunoSEQ multiplex PCR, and the TCRdb table lists in-frame clones only, not all of them. Here the sample spans about 510,000 clones, around 79% being singletons. CDR3 size: 15 residues. CDR1 SGHRS and CDR2 YFSETQ come from the germline V gene. Trimming removed 3 bases from V and 7 bases from J, with 20 bases in between.

The sequencing sample was made of PBMCs. The clonotype comes from a middle-aged woman in good health. Some clones in this sample may be carry-over from other donors' samples. J is TRBJ2-7 and V is TRBV5-1, with D maybe TRBD2 (5 bases). The chain's CDR3 is CASSSWRGLEGEQYF. As DNA, the CDR3 is TGCGCCAGCAGCTCGTGGCGTGGGTTAGAGGGTGAGCAGTACTTC.